This TCR beta chain came from a study of CD8 T cell repertoires and HIV-1 epitope variants. Background on the study: Each of Twenty-five Gag and Nef epitope peptides stimulated a separate culture.

The assay was immunoSEQ multiplex PCR, and TCRdb's table has in-frame clones only and misses some. Altogether about 95,000 clones are present, around 67% being singletons, with the ten largest covering approximately 24%. This clone has only one observation. The CDR3 is 15 residues long. The germline gives CDR1 MNHEY, CDR2 SVGAGI. V lost 4 bases and J lost 3; bases outside the gene matches: 5. The chain recombines TRBV6-5 with TRBJ2-7; 11 bases fit TRBD2. Sequencing was done on a sample of uncultured baseline CD8+ T cells from peripheral blood mononuclear cells (PBMCs). This receptor was taken from a male donor with HIV. The CDR3 nucleotides read TGTGCCAGCAGTTCCTCCGGGACTAGCGGCTACGAGCAGTACTTC. This codes for CASSSSGTSGYEQYF.